This TCR beta chain was observed in a study of blood T cell repertoires in COVID-19. As for the study in general: Specimens from acute and convalescent COVID-19 originated in the United States, Italy and Spain. The analysed material was cDNA or gDNA that came from T cells, B-cell-depleted T cells, or PBMCs.

Germline CDR1 reads KGHDR; CDR2 reads SFDVKD. Deletions cut 4 bases from V and 1 base from J, with 12 bases between. The CDR3 totals 15 residues. Original handling: Estimation of nucleated cell counts was performed using reference gene primer amplification. Data came from immunoSEQ multiplex PCR; TCRdb stores just in-frame clones and leaves some out. V and J calls and clone size are as listed in that table; D and trimming were resolved from the DNA. The table has fewer than 200,000 clones, 83% seen once. In Seattle, patients joined the study during active infection and were tracked longitudinally. The gene calls are TRBV24-1 and TRBJ1-1; D uncertain. Sequenced sample: peripheral blood. The TCR originated in a woman in her seventies with COVID-19, enrolled during active disease. The CDR3 loop reads CATSERGRPNTEAFF. DNA of the CDR3: TGTGCCACCAGTGAGCGGGGTCGCCCGAACACTGAAGCTTTCTTT.